This T cell receptor (beta chain) was identified in a study of Ad26.COV2.S vaccination and SARS-CoV-2 variants. The study, taken as a whole, reports: It was reported that spike-specific CD8+ and CD4+ T cell responses were substantially broad after vaccination.

Germline lookup yields CDR1 SGDLS and CDR2 YYNGEE. This CDR3 comprises 14 residues. Between the trimmed V and J ends, which lost 0 bases and 7 bases, there was a span of 8 bases. Treatment in this sample: 19 received Ad26.COV2.S at low or high dose, single or two shots; 5 received placebo; per-sample allocation not given. All samples were drawn on day 63, counting from the first vaccine or placebo injection. Comment on this clone: Its antigen is still unknown. In the same sample, other DNA sequences code for this CDR3.

The data were produced by immunoSEQ multiplex PCR, yet TCRdb's version contains in-frame clones alone and is incomplete. The sample includes hundreds of thousands of clones, 70% to 90% of them seen just once. The TCR comes from a person aged 18-60 years who received the Ad26.COV2.S COVID-19 vaccine or a placebo. This specimen was peripheral blood, taken in a trial of Ad26.COV2.S vaccine versus placebo. The genes are TRBV9 and TRBJ1-6, with D maybe TRBD1 (5 bases). In DNA form, the CDR3 reads TGTGCCAGCAGCGTAGGACAGCTAAATTCACCCCTCCACTTT. Residues: CASSVGQLNSPLHF.